These T cell receptor beta chains were read from a single sample in a study of control samples from healthy donors and cancer patients. Sequenced by immunoSEQ multiplex PCR; TCRdb stores in-frame clones only, minus some. This table has roughly 63,000 clones, roughly nine tenths appearing once. Sequenced material: PBMCs. All receptors derive from a man aged 35 to 55 with colorectal cancer. CDR3s include the opening cysteine and the closing phenylalanine or tryptophan. D genes are given only for firm matches. For some rows the clone size is stated as once, few or many, or as a class when expanded; others skip it.

TGTGCCAGCAGCTTAGGAGCGGGGGGGACAGATACGCAGTATTTT CASSLGAGGTDTQYF - TRBJ2-3 TRBD2 TRBV7-9
TGTGCCACCGCCGGGACAGAGGCCGACGAGCAGTACTTC CATAGTEADEQYF - TRBJ2-7 TRBD1 TRBV10-3
TGTGCCAGCAGTTACTCGACGCAGGGTAATTCACCCCTCCACTTT CASSYSTQGNSPLHF - TRBJ1-6 - TRBV6-5
TGTGCCAGCAGTTACCAGTACCAAGAGACCCAGTACTTC CASSYQYQETQYF - TRBJ2-5 - TRBV6-2/TRBV6-3
TGTGCCAGCAGCTTAGACAGGGACGGGGATCAGCCCCAGCATTTT CASSLDRDGDQPQHF - TRBJ1-5 - TRBV7-9
TGTGCCAGCAGTGTAGTTCCCTCCTACGAGCAGTACTTC CASSVVPSYEQYF - TRBJ2-7 - TRBV2
TGTGCCAGCAGTGACCCTGGCAGGACCAGGAATTCACCCCTCCACTTT CASSDPGRTRNSPLHF - TRBJ1-6 - TRBV25-1
TGTGCCAGCAGCCCGGGACAGGGGACAAACTATGGCTACACCTTC CASSPGQGTNYGYTF - TRBJ1-2 TRBD1 TRBV7-9
TGTGCCAGCAGCGAAGTGCGAGTCTCTGGTTTGGAGCAGTACTTC CASSEVRVSGLEQYF - TRBJ2-7 - TRBV6-1
TGCAGCGTTGAACCGGGACACTTCACAGATACGCAGTATTTT CSVEPGHFTDTQYF - TRBJ2-3 - TRBV29-1
TGTGCCAGCTCGGGACAGGGGGCTCTTCATGAGCAGTTCTTC CASSGQGALHEQFF - TRBJ2-1 TRBD1 TRBV7-2
TGCGCCAGCAGTGAGAATGGCGGAGGCTTTGGTTCACCCCTCCACTTT CASSENGGGFGSPLHF - TRBJ1-6 - TRBV10-1
TGTGCCAGCAGCTCGAGACGCGAGCACCTCTATGGCTACACCTTC CASSSRREHLYGYTF - TRBJ1-2 - TRBV5-8
TGTGCCAGCTCACCAGGGCCTCTGGCCACAGATACGCAGTATTTT CASSPGPLATDTQYF - TRBJ2-3 - TRBV18
TGCGCCAGCAGCCAAGATCTGGAAAGTTTGGAGCAGTACTTC CASSQDLESLEQYF - TRBJ2-7 - TRBV4-3
TGTGCCTGGAGACAGGGAAATAACTATGGCTACACCTTC CAWRQGNNYGYTF - TRBJ1-2 - TRBV30
TGCGCCAGCAGCAGAACAGATTACAATGAGCAGTTCTTC CASSRTDYNEQFF - TRBJ2-1 - TRBV5-1
TGCGCCAGCAGCGTTTCCCCCTCGGGGGCAGGGGAAAAACTGTTTTTT CASSVSPSGAGEKLFF - TRBJ1-4 - TRBV5-1
TGTGCCAGTAGTATGCGGGGGCTAGCGGAGACCTTCGGAAACATTCAGTACTTC CASSMRGLAETFGNIQYF once TRBJ2-4 - TRBV19
TGTGCCAGCGCAAGAGTGGGCTACACCTTC CASARVGYTF - TRBJ1-2 - TRBV6-5
TGTGCCAGCAGCTACAGGGGACAGGGAAACACCATATATTTT CASSYRGQGNTIYF - TRBJ1-3 TRBD1 TRBV7-3
TGTGCCAGCTCACCAAACACAGCCTCCTCCTATGGCTACACCTTC CASSPNTASSYGYTF - TRBJ1-2 - TRBV18
TGCGCCAGCAGCCAGCCCGGACAGGACCTCTATGGCTACACCTTC CASSQPGQDLYGYTF - TRBJ1-2 TRBD1 TRBV4-1
TGTGCCAGCAGCGTAGAAGATACTGGAAACACCATATATTTT CASSVEDTGNTIYF - TRBJ1-3 - TRBV9
TGTGCCAGCAGCGTGCGGACTAGCGGGGAGAACACCGGGGAGCTGTTTTTT CASSVRTSGENTGELFF - TRBJ2-2 TRBD2 TRBV9
TGTGCCAGCAGCCTGAGTTCAGTCCAGGGTGAGCAGTTCTTC CASSLSSVQGEQFF - TRBJ2-1 - TRBV9
TGTGCCAGCAGCCCCCGGCGGGACAAAACCTACGAGCAGTACTTC CASSPRRDKTYEQYF - TRBJ2-7 - TRBV3-1/TRBV3-2
TGCGCCAGCAGCTTGGCCATTCCAGGGTCTGGCTACACCTTC CASSLAIPGSGYTF - TRBJ1-2 - TRBV5-1
TGTGCCAGCAGCCCCGGAGAAGAAAAACTGTTTTTT CASSPGEEKLFF - TRBJ1-4 - TRBV5-6
TGTGCCAGCAGCCAGTCGGGACTAGCGGGGGCCAACAATGAGCAGTTCTTC CASSQSGLAGANNEQFF - TRBJ2-1 TRBD2 TRBV3-1/TRBV3-2
TGTGCCAGCAGCGGACCCGCGGCAGGGGATTCACCCCTCCACTTT CASSGPAAGDSPLHF few TRBJ1-6 - TRBV4-2
TGTGCCAGCAGCCCGGGCAGGGGGGGTGGAGATACGCAGTATTTT CASSPGRGGGDTQYF - TRBJ2-3 - TRBV11-2
TGTGCCAGCAGGGATCCGACTAGCGGACGACCGAACACCGGGGAGCTGTTTTTT CASRDPTSGRPNTGELFF - TRBJ2-2 TRBD2 TRBV3-1/TRBV3-2
TGTGCCAGCAGCTTGGTTGTGAGCTCTGGAAACACCATATATTTT CASSLVVSSGNTIYF - TRBJ1-3 - TRBV5-5
TGTGCCAGCAGTTTGACCTTTAATCAGCCCCAGCATTTT CASSLTFNQPQHF - TRBJ1-5 - TRBV12-3/TRBV12-4
TGTGCCAGAAGCCAAAAAACCAAGGGACCTGGGGGGACTGAAGCTTTCTTT CARSQKTKGPGGTEAFF - TRBJ1-1 - TRBV5-3
TGTGCCAGTAGTATGGCGCACCTCATCTACGAGCAGTACTTC CASSMAHLIYEQYF - TRBJ2-7 - TRBV19
TGCGCCAGCAGCCAAGATGCCCAGGAGCCCTCCTACGAGCAGTACTTC CASSQDAQEPSYEQYF - TRBJ2-7 - TRBV4-1
TGTGCCAGCGGCAGCGGGGGAAAAGATGAAAAACTGTTTTTT CASGSGGKDEKLFF once TRBJ1-4 - TRBV7-9
TGTGCCAGCAGCGTCACCACGAACACTGAAGCTTTCTTT CASSVTTNTEAFF - TRBJ1-1 - TRBV9
TGCAGCGGTCAAAGGGACAGAGGCACTGAAGCTTTCTTT CSGQRDRGTEAFF - TRBJ1-1 TRBD1 TRBV29-1
TGTGCCAGCAGCTTAGTCTCTGGAAACACCATATATTTT CASSLVSGNTIYF - TRBJ1-3 - TRBV5-4
TGTGCCAGCAGTTATGGTGGGCTAGCGCGGGATACGCAGTATTTT CASSYGGLARDTQYF - TRBJ2-3 - TRBV6-6